Below are 9 T cell receptor beta chains sequenced from a single sample in a study of shared clonotypes between healthy human individuals. Profiling relied on immunoSEQ multiplex PCR, and the TCRdb table lists in-frame clones only, not all of them. Among around 1,000,000 clones, 77% were seen once, and the ten largest hold 0.89%. Specimen: memory CD4+ T cells from PBMCs. The subset: CD45RA-negative fraction. Receptor source: a man between 18 and 35 years old in good health. Some clones in this sample may be carry-over from other donors' samples.

This clone was seen only a few times. This CDR3 is also generated by other DNA sequences in the sample. The J gene is TRBJ2-2, the V gene TRBV11-2, with D possibly TRBD1 on 6 matching bases. Germline CDR1 SGHAT, CDR2 FQNNGV. This CDR3 is built from 13 residues. V lost 0 bases and J 7 bases, leaving 6 bases between the germline ends. The CDR3 region has the DNA TGTGCCAGCAGCTTAGACAGGGGCGGGGAGCTGTTTTTT. It yields the protein CASSLDRGGELFF.

The chain's CDR3 is CASSLGTVEKLFF. The DNA for the CDR3 is TGTGCCAGCAGCTTAGGGACAGTTGAAAAACTGTTTTTT. The chain is built from TRBV7-3 and TRBJ1-4, with TRBD1 matching 7 bases. V lost 2 bases to trimming and J lost 7 bases; unmatched junction nucleotides: 1. Germline V gives CDR1 SGHTA, CDR2 FQGTGA. The CDR3 totals 13 residues.

The genes are TRBV15 and TRBJ1-3; D ambiguous. CDR3 length: 15 residues. Trimming took off 2 bases at V and 0 bases at J, with 8 bases between the two ends. CDR1 LNHNV and CDR2 YYDKDF come from the germline V gene (reference sequence). CDR3 nucleotides: TGTGCCACCAGCAGATCTTCAACCTCTGGAAACACCATATATTTT. It specifies CATSRSSTSGNTIYF.

This chain's CDR3 is CASSGQGINEQYF. The CDR3 DNA sequence: TGTGCCAGCAGTGGACAGGGGATCAACGAGCAGTACTTC. The rearrangement joins TRBV2 to TRBJ2-7; 8 positions agree with TRBD1. Per the germline V gene, CDR1 is SNHLY and CDR2 is FYNNEI. V dropped 4 bases and J dropped 5; count of bases not matched to a gene: 4. There are 13 residues in the CDR3.

Note on this clone: Additional DNA sequences in this sample encode the identical CDR3. The V and J genes are TRBV30 and TRBJ1-1; the D is unclear. Germline loops: CDR1 GTSNPN, CDR2 SVGIG (reference sequence). Trimming removed 0 bases at V and 4 bases at J, with 3 bases between. This CDR3 region has 11 residues. The DNA of the CDR3 is TGTGCCTGGAGTGTTGGCACTGAAGCTTTCTTT. Translating gives CAWSVGTEAFF.

This rearrangement joins TRBV27 to TRBJ2-5; TRBD2 might be the D (5 bases). Germline values: CDR1 MNHEY, CDR2 SMNVEV (reference sequence). This CDR3 contains 12 residues. V was cut by 8 bases and J by 7 bases, with 14 bases left in between. The CDR3 region is CASGLEVGTQYF. The CDR3 coding sequence is TGTGCCAGCGGGCTGGAGGTGGGGACCCAGTACTTC.

The chain links TRBV5-4 to TRBJ2-1; D is possibly TRBD2 (6 bases). This CDR3 region has 16 residues. Trimming cost V 3 bases and J 0 bases, with 13 bases left between them. CDR1 and CDR2 from the germline V gene are SGHNT and YYREEE (reference sequence). The CDR3 loop is CASSSPLGGSYNEQFF. In DNA, the CDR3 is TGTGCCAGCAGCTCCCCGCTCGGGGGCTCCTACAATGAGCAGTTCTTC. Using reference TRBV5-4 and TRBJ2-1 for the parts outside the CDR3, the full variable domain is ETGVTQSPTHLIKTRGQQVTLRCSSQSGHNTVSWYQQALGQGPQFIFQYYREEENGRGNFPPRFSGLQFPNYSSELNVNALELDDSALYLCASSSPLGGSYNEQFFGPGTRLTVL.

This clone showed up many times. V gene TRBV5-4 combines with J gene TRBJ2-1; D possibly corresponds to TRBD2 (6 bases). Trimming took off 4 bases at V and 10 bases at J, with 15 bases between the two ends. Germline lookup yields CDR1 SGHNT and CDR2 YYREEE (reference sequence). This CDR3 is 13 amino acids long. Here the CDR3 DNA reads TGTGCCAGCAGCCCGGACTACCTGGCGGAGCAGTTCTTC. Its protein is CASSPDYLAEQFF.

The rearrangement uses TRBV4-3 and TRBJ2-2; 11 bases map to TRBD2. The V gene end was trimmed by 0 bases and the J gene end by 2 bases; junction bases not matched to a gene: 8. The CDR3 totals 19 residues. Looked up from germline, CDR1 is LGHNA and CDR2 is YSLEER. The CDR3 region is CASSQESWGTSGNTGELFF. The CDR3 DNA sequence: TGCGCCAGCAGCCAAGAAAGTTGGGGGACTAGCGGAAACACCGGGGAGCTGTTTTTT.